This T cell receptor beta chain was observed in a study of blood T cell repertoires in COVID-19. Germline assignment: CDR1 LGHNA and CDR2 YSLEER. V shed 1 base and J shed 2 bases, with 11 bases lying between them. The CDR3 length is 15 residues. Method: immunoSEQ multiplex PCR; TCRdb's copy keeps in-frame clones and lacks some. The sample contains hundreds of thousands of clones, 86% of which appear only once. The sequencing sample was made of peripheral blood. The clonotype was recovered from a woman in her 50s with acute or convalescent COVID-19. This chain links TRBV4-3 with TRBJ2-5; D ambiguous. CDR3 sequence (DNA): TGCGCCAGCAGCCAAGGATCCAGTGATCAAGAGACCCAGTACTTC. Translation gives CASSQGSSDQETQYF.